This T cell receptor (beta chain) was obtained from a study of long-term antiretroviral therapy in people with HIV. Study conclusions and caveats: Clonal populations expanded prior to ART predominated within the repertoire at all time points. Diversity went up after ART and still fell short of transplant donor controls.

Samples were assayed with immunoSEQ v3.0 at survey level. Only in-frame clones appear in the TCRdb table, and some are missing; sequencing was by immunoSEQ multiplex PCR. The data hold about 6,700 clones, with around 70% observed a single time. This clone showed up just once. Its cognate antigen is unknown. Every participant gave one or more pre-ART and two or more post-ART PBMC samples. This clonotype originated in a man between 18 and 29 years old with HIV. Sequenced material: unsorted PBMCs, taken 0.1 years before starting antiretroviral therapy.

The CDR3 sequence: CASSLYADRVGETQYF. The CDR3 region has the DNA TGTGCCAGCAGCTTGTATGCGGACAGGGTTGGAGAGACCCAGTACTTC. The chain recombines TRBV9 with TRBJ2-5; 8 nucleotides agree with TRBD1. Germline V lookup: CDR1 SGDLS, CDR2 YYNGEE. The ends lost 4 bases at V and 4 bases at J; junction bases unmatched: 12. The CDR3 is made up of 16 amino acids.